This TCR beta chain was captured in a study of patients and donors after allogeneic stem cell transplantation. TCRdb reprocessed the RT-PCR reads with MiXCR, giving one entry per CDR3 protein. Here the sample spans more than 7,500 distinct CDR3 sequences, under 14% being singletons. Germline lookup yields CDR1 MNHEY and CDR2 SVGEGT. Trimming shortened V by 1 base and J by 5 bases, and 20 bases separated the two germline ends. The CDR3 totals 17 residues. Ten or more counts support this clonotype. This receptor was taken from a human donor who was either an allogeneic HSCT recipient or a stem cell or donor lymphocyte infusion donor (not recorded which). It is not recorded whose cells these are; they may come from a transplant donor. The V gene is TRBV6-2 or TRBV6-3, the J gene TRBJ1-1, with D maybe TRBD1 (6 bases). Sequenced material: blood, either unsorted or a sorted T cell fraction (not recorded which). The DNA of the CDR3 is TGTGCCAGCAGTTACTTCTACCGGGACACAGGCTGGACTGAAGCTTTCTTT. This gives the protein CASSYFYRDTGWTEAFF.